This TCR beta chain is from a study of cytomegalovirus exposure and HLA in healthy donors. Points from the study as a whole: The study carried out a later analysis of TCR beta sequences. It associated 15,000 to 20,000 of them with specific HLA alleles at a false discovery rate of 0.05. A previous analysis found most TCR beta V segments productive roughly 87% or roughly 30% of the time.

Both 60 Vbeta primers and 13 Jbeta primers went into the PCR. Data came from immunoSEQ multiplex PCR; TCRdb stores just in-frame clones and leaves some out. The sample consists of 150,000 to 200,000 clones, around four fifths of them appearing once. Comment on this clone: Its antigen is still unknown.

This CDR3 spans 11 amino acids. Germline V gene sequence: CDR1 DFQATT, CDR2 SNEGSKA (reference sequence). V lost 5 bases and J 1 base, leaving 5 bases between the germline ends. Specimen: PBMCs. The sequence was collected from a man aged 18 to 29 in good health and CMV-seropositive. The J gene is TRBJ1-2, the V gene TRBV20-1, with D unclear. CDR3 bases: TGCAGTGCTCCCGTTAACTATGGCTACACCTTC. Amino acid sequence: CSAPVNYGYTF.